This T cell receptor beta chain was documented in a study of shared clonotypes between healthy human individuals. The data were produced by immunoSEQ multiplex PCR, yet TCRdb's version contains in-frame clones alone and is incomplete. This table has around 1.1 million clones, about 80% appearing once. The germline V gene has CDR1 SGHVS and CDR2 FQNEAQ. Trimming removed 6 bases from V and 0 bases from J, with 17 bases in between. This CDR3 spans 16 amino acids. Sequencing was performed on memory CD4+ T cells from PBMCs. Subset: CD45RA-negative fraction. The chain recombines TRBV7-8 with TRBJ1-2; tentatively, D is TRBD1 (5 bases). This TCR derives from a man between 18 and 29 years old in good health. Some clones in this sample may be carry-over from other donors' samples. Here the CDR3 DNA reads TGTGCCAGCAGACGGGACGGATTTATAACTAACTATGGCTACACCTTC. It translates to CASRRDGFITNYGYTF.